This TCR beta chain was observed in a study of blood T cell repertoires in COVID-19. Germline trimming cut 3 bases from V and 2 bases from J; bases unmatched to any gene: 8. CDR3 length: 16 amino acids. Germline V CDR1 and CDR2: GTSNPN, SVGIG (reference sequence). In the authors' workflow: It was from reference gene primer amplification that nucleated cell counts were estimated. Clones were sequenced by immunoSEQ multiplex PCR, and TCRdb holds only the in-frame ones, with some missing. For V, J and clone size, that table is used; D and trimming come from the DNA. The top ten clones hold 2.6% of a sample with just under 150,000 clones, about 85% of them seen once.

The TCR was taken from a human donor with acute or convalescent COVID-19. The donor label of this sample is uncertain. This chain joins TRBV30 and TRBJ1-5, with TRBD1 matching over 9 bases. The specimen sequenced was peripheral blood. As DNA, the CDR3 is TGTGCCTGGAGCTATAACAGGGGGCGAGGCAATCAGCCCCAGCATTTT. Amino acids: CAWSYNRGRGNQPQHF.